The next 12 T cell receptor beta chains were all read from a single sample in a study of T cell responses to AZD1222 COVID-19 vaccine. Sequenced by immunoSEQ multiplex PCR; TCRdb stores in-frame clones only, minus some. The sample consists of under 200,000 clones, around nine tenths of them appearing once. Sequencing used peripheral blood, obtained 28 days after the second dose of the MenACWY control vaccine. Receptor source: an adult who received the MenACWY meningococcal vaccine as a control.

J is TRBJ2-5 and V is TRBV7-8; 8 nucleotides align to TRBD1. The germline gives CDR1 SGHVS, CDR2 FQNEAQ. With V trimmed by 2 bases and J by 5 bases, 7 bases remained unmatched. This CDR3 region has 15 residues. The CDR3 DNA reads TGTGCCAGCAGCTTAAGGGCAGGGGGCAGGGAGACCCAGTACTTC. Its translation is CASSLRAGGRETQYF. Using reference TRBV7-8 and TRBJ2-5 for the parts outside the CDR3, the full variable domain is GAGVSQSPRYKVAKRGQDVALRCDPISGHVSLFWYQQALGQGPEFLTYFQNEAQLDKSGLPSDRFFAERPEGSVSTLKIQRTQQEDSAVYLCASSLRAGGRETQYFGPGTRLLVL.

The chain links TRBV4-2 to TRBJ2-4, with 9 bases that match TRBD1. The V segment lost 5 bases and the J segment 0 bases; nucleotides outside the gene matches: 8. The germline gives CDR1 LGHNA, CDR2 YNFKEQ. This CDR3 is built from 17 residues. The CDR3 reads CASSSTGDRVAKNIQYF. The CDR3, as DNA: TGTGCCAGCAGCTCAACCGGGGACAGGGTAGCCAAAAACATTCAGTACTTC.

This chain connects TRBV12-3 or TRBV12-4 to TRBJ1-4; 8 nucleotides match TRBD1. J was trimmed by 7 bases and V by 10 bases; bases with no gene match: 8. The CDR3 loop spans 13 amino acids. The CDR3 region is CATSRGRGEKLFF. CDR3 DNA: TGTGCCACCTCCAGGGGGCGCGGTGAAAAACTGTTTTTT.

This sequence joins TRBV25-1 and TRBJ2-2; D may correspond to TRBD1 or TRBD2 (5 bases each). The CDR3 contains 14 residues. V was pared by 2 bases and J by 7 bases, with 11 bases between. CDR1 MGHDK and CDR2 SYGVNS come from the germline V gene. CDR3 protein: CASSENWGSGELFF. CDR3 DNA: TGTGCCAGCAGTGAAAACTGGGGGAGCGGGGAGCTGTTTTTT.

CDR3 residues: CASTGQGTRSPLHF. The CDR3 DNA is TGTGCCAGCACCGGGCAGGGGACTCGGTCACCCCTCCACTTT. The V and J genes are TRBV6-4 and TRBJ1-6; possible D gene TRBD1, 6 bases. This CDR3 spans 14 amino acids. Trimming removed 7 bases from V and 10 bases from J, with 17 bases in between. In germline, CDR1 is MRHNA, CDR2 SNTAGT.

This chain links TRBV9 with TRBJ2-7; D uncertain. V was trimmed by 0 bases and J by 2 bases, leaving 6 bases between them. Germline CDR1 SGDLS, CDR2 YYNGEE. The CDR3 totals 13 residues. The CDR3 region is CASSVDTTYEQYF. CDR3 DNA sequence: TGTGCCAGCAGCGTAGATACCACCTACGAGCAGTACTTC.

The chain links TRBV12-3 or TRBV12-4 to TRBJ1-3, with no clear D. V lost 6 bases to trimming and J lost 0 bases, with 6 bases between them. There are 13 residues in the CDR3. CDR3: CASRGNSGNTIYF. Written as DNA, the CDR3 is TGTGCCAGCAGGGGGAACTCTGGAAACACCATATATTTT.

The V gene is TRBV14, the J gene TRBJ1-1; 8 bases are a match to TRBD1. The CDR3 consists of 20 residues. V lost 0 bases to trimming and J lost 0 bases; unmatched junction nucleotides: 15. Germline CDR1 and CDR2: SGHDN and FVKESK. CDR3 amino acids: CASSQDPWETGVNMNTEAFF. For the CDR3, the DNA is TGTGCCAGCAGCCAAGATCCATGGGAGACAGGGGTTAACATGAACACTGAAGCTTTCTTT.

The V gene is TRBV7-9, the J gene TRBJ1-4; D possibly corresponds to TRBD1 (5 bases). Germline CDR1 and CDR2: SEHNR and FQNEAQ (reference sequence). CDR3 length: 14 residues. Trimming shortened V by 6 bases and J by 4 bases, and 12 bases separated the two germline ends. Written as DNA, the CDR3 is TGTGCCAGCAGATCCGACGGGGGTAATGAAAAACTGTTTTTT. It codes for CASRSDGGNEKLFF.

The chain uses TRBV6-2 or TRBV6-3 and TRBJ2-7; TRBD1 aligns across 9 bases. V lost 5 bases and J lost 5; bases outside the gene matches: 10. CDR1 and CDR2 from the germline V gene are MNHEY and SVGEGT. The CDR3 is made up of 15 amino acids. This CDR3 is CASSTGGTLGNEQYF. DNA of the CDR3: TGTGCCAGCAGTACAGGGGGCACCCTCGGGAACGAGCAGTACTTC.

This clone was observed a single time. The chain has TRBV2 and TRBJ2-4, with 7 bases fitting TRBD1. Germline CDR1 and CDR2: SNHLY and FYNNEI. V lost 1 base to trimming and J lost 0 bases; unmatched junction nucleotides: 12. The length of the CDR3 is 19 residues. The CDR3, as DNA: TGTGCCAGCAGTGAAGACCCGGGACAGCTTTTTCTAGCCAAAAACATTCAGTACTTC. As protein: CASSEDPGQLFLAKNIQYF. Based on the CDR3 plus reference TRBV2 and TRBJ2-4, the full variable domain is EPEVTQTPSHQVTQMGQEVILRCVPISNHLYFYWYRQILGQKVEFLVSFYNNEISEKSEIFDDQFSVERPDGSNFTLKIRSTKLEDSAMYFCASSEDPGQLFLAKNIQYFGAGTRLSVL.

The chain couples TRBV9 to TRBJ2-3; TRBD1 agrees at 8 bases. This CDR3 has 17 residues. Per germline, CDR1 SGDLS and CDR2 YYNGEE. Trimming removed 3 bases from V and 4 bases from J; junction bases left unmatched: 13. This CDR3 is CASSETSQGARADTQYF. The CDR3 nucleotides are TGTGCCAGCAGCGAAACGTCCCAGGGGGCTAGGGCAGATACGCAGTATTTT.